This is a list of T cell receptor beta chains from one sample in a study of blood T cell repertoires in COVID-19. Sequencing used immunoSEQ multiplex PCR; TCRdb keeps in-frame clones, though not all of them. The data hold about 50,000 clones, with approximately 82% observed a single time. The sample consisted of PBMCs or T cells enriched from blood (not recorded which). These receptor sequences come from a woman between 50 and 59 years old with acute COVID-19. The CDR3 runs from the conserved cysteine through the conserved F or W. D genes are given only for firm matches. The size entry is marked missing in some rows and otherwise reads once, few, many or a size class.

length	D	J	V	size	DNA	CDR3
16	TRBD2	TRBJ2-7	TRBV5-1	-	TGCGCCAGCAGCTTGTCTAGCGGGGGGAACGCCTACGAGCAGTACTTC	CASSLSSGGNAYEQYF
15	-	TRBJ1-1	TRBV25-1	-	TGTGCCAGCAGTGGCCGACTGGGTGTACGCACTGAAGCTTTCTTT	CASSGRLGVRTEAFF
14	TRBD2	TRBJ2-1	TRBV7-8	-	TGTGCCAGCAGCTTTAGCGGGGGGGCGGATGAGCAGTTCTTC	CASSFSGGADEQFF
12	TRBD1	TRBJ1-2	TRBV12-3/TRBV12-4	-	TGTGCCAGCAGTTTAGGACAGGGGAGCTACACCTTC	CASSLGQGSYTF
16	-	TRBJ1-6	TRBV7-8	-	TGTGCCAGCAGCTTAGCAGGCAGCGGACAGAATTCACCCCTCCACTTT	CASSLAGSGQNSPLHF
13	-	TRBJ2-1	TRBV2	-	TGTGCCGGTCTGGGACTCTCCTACAATGAGCAGTTCTTC	CAGLGLSYNEQFF
14	-	TRBJ2-7	TRBV5-1	few	TGCGCCAGCAGCTCAGGGGCCCACTCCTACGAGCAGTACTTC	CASSSGAHSYEQYF
14	TRBD2	TRBJ2-1	TRBV2	-	TGTGCCAGCAGTGAGGAGCGGGGGTACAATGAGCAGTTCTTC	CASSEERGYNEQFF
15	TRBD2	TRBJ2-2	TRBV6-1	-	TGTGCCAGCAGTGAAACCAGCGGGGGGGCCGGGGAGCTGTTTTTT	CASSETSGGAGELFF
14	TRBD1	TRBJ1-1	TRBV3-1/TRBV3-2	-	TGTGCCAGCAGCCAAGGGGGACAGGGCCCTGAAGCTTTCTTT	CASSQGGQGPEAFF
13	-	TRBJ2-3	TRBV9	few	TGTGCCAGCAGCGTAGCGGTCACAGATACGCAGTATTTT	CASSVAVTDTQYF
15	TRBD2	TRBJ2-5	TRBV5-1	-	TGCGCCAGCAGCTTCCCCAGCGGGGGAAAAGAGACCCAGTACTTC	CASSFPSGGKETQYF
15	-	TRBJ1-2	TRBV6-5	many	TGTGCCAGCAGAACCGGGGGGGGCAGGGATGATGGCTACACCTTC	CASRTGGGRDDGYTF
16	-	TRBJ2-2	TRBV9	-	TGTGCCAGCAGCGGGACAGTCAGGCCTAACACCGGGGAGCTGTTTTTT	CASSGTVRPNTGELFF
15	-	TRBJ2-1	TRBV6-1	once	TGTGCCAGCAGTGAAGGGGCCAGTTGGGTCAATGAGCAGTTCTTC	CASSEGASWVNEQFF
13	-	TRBJ1-1	TRBV7-3	-	TGTGCCAGCAGCGGCGGAGGTAGCACTGAAGCTTTCTTT	CASSGGGSTEAFF
18	TRBD2	TRBJ2-3	TRBV27	once	TGTGCCAGCACTAGGCTGCTCAGCGGGGGAGCTAGCGCAGATACGCAGTATTTT	CASTRLLSGGASADTQYF
16	TRBD1	TRBJ2-7	TRBV5-5	-	TGTGCCAGCAGCTTGGGGACTGACAGGGCCCTCTACGAGCAGTACTTC	CASSLGTDRALYEQYF
13	-	TRBJ2-5	TRBV4-2	-	TGTGCCAGCAGCCAAGATATTTCGGCAGGCCAGTACTTC	CASSQDISAGQYF
11	-	TRBJ1-2	TRBV29-1	-	TGCAGCGTTGGGGAGGACTATGGCTACACCTTC	CSVGEDYGYTF
17	TRBD2	TRBJ2-1	TRBV7-8	-	TGTGCCAGCAGCTTCCGGGGAGGGAGCAGCGGGGGGGCCGGGCAGTTCTTC	CASSFRGGSSGGAGQFF
16	TRBD2	TRBJ2-5	TRBV5-4	-	TGTGCCAGCAGCTTTCAAGCGGGGGTTGGCCAAGAGACCCAGTACTTC	CASSFQAGVGQETQYF
16	TRBD2	TRBJ2-2	TRBV7-3	-	TGTGCCAGCAGTTCGGGGACTAGGGTACACGCCGGGGAGCTGTTTTTT	CASSSGTRVHAGELFF
16	TRBD2	TRBJ2-1	TRBV4-1	-	TGCGCCAGCAGCAAAAGATATCTTCTAGCGGCTAATGAGCAGTTCTTC	CASSKRYLLAANEQFF
16	TRBD2	TRBJ2-1	TRBV7-8	-	TGTGCCAGCAGCTTAGCGCCGGGACTAGACGACAATGAGCAGTTCTTC	CASSLAPGLDDNEQFF
13	TRBD1	TRBJ1-1	TRBV27	-	TGTGCCAGCAGACAACAGGGGTCCCCTGAAGCTTTCTTT	CASRQQGSPEAFF
18	TRBD2	TRBJ2-5	TRBV7-8	-	TGTGCCAGCAGCCGCTTAAGGCCTTTGCGGGGGGCGCGGGAGACCCAGTACTTC	CASSRLRPLRGARETQYF
15	-	TRBJ1-1	TRBV15	-	TGTGCCACCAGCCTCCGGGGTGGGAGTAACACTGAAGCTTTCTTT	CATSLRGGSNTEAFF
15	TRBD2	TRBJ2-1	TRBV7-6	-	TGTGCCAGCAGCTTAGCGCGGGGGGCCTACAATGAGCAGTTCTTC	CASSLARGAYNEQFF
14	-	TRBJ2-1	TRBV7-8	-	TGTGCCAGCAGCTTAGGAGAACCCTACAATGAGCAGTTCTTC	CASSLGEPYNEQFF
13	-	TRBJ1-5	TRBV30	-	TGTGCCTGGAAACAGGGATCGGATCAGCCCCAGCATTTT	CAWKQGSDQPQHF
16	-	TRBJ2-2	TRBV9	-	TGTGCCAGCAGCGAGTCCTCAGGGATGGGTACCGGGGAGCTGTTTTTT	CASSESSGMGTGELFF
16	-	TRBJ1-5	TRBV18	-	TGTGCCAGCTCACACCGATTAGATGCGGGGAATCAGCCCCAGCATTTT	CASSHRLDAGNQPQHF
14	TRBD1	TRBJ1-1	TRBV10-3	-	TGTGCCATCAGTCAGACAGGGGTAAACACTGAAGCTTTCTTT	CAISQTGVNTEAFF
13	-	TRBJ1-2	TRBV30	-	TGTGCCTGGAGTAAACAGATCAACTATGGCTACACCTTC	CAWSKQINYGYTF
17	TRBD2	TRBJ2-7	TRBV10-1	-	TGCGCCAGCAGTGACCACCTAACTAGCGGAAATTCCTACGAGCAGTACTTC	CASSDHLTSGNSYEQYF
13	-	TRBJ1-5	TRBV5-8	few	TGTGCCAGCAGCTTGGACACACATCAGCCCCAGCATTTT	CASSLDTHQPQHF
18	TRBD2	TRBJ2-2	TRBV5-5	-	TGTGCCAGCAGCTGGCCGGGACTAGCGAAAACGAACACCGGGGAGCTGTTTTTT	CASSWPGLAKTNTGELFF
15	TRBD1	TRBJ2-7	TRBV6-2/TRBV6-3	-	TGTGCCAGCAGTTACAGCCCTGACAGGGTCTACGAGCAGTACTTC	CASSYSPDRVYEQYF
13	-	TRBJ2-7	TRBV6-1	-	TGTGCCAGCAGTGACAGGGGAGCCTACGAGCAGTACTTC	CASSDRGAYEQYF
16	TRBD1	TRBJ1-3	TRBV19	-	TGTGCCAGTAGTATAGATCAAGGACAGGTCACAGACACCATATATTTT	CASSIDQGQVTDTIYF
15	TRBD1	TRBJ2-3	TRBV24-1	-	TGTGCCACCAGTGAGACAGGGATTTCCACAGATACGCAGTATTTT	CATSETGISTDTQYF
16	TRBD1	TRBJ1-2	TRBV6-1	-	TGTGCCAGCAGAGAAGCCGGGACAGGGGGAAGAGATGGCTACACCTTC	CASREAGTGGRDGYTF
15	TRBD1	TRBJ1-5	TRBV2	-	TGTGCCACCAGACAGGGGGCGCAGAGCAATCAGCCCCAGCATTTT	CATRQGAQSNQPQHF
15	TRBD1	TRBJ1-5	TRBV5-8	-	TGTGCCAGCACTGGACAGGGGAAGAACAATCAGCCCCAGCATTTT	CASTGQGKNNQPQHF
15	TRBD1	TRBJ1-6	TRBV25-1	-	TGTGCCAGCACTCCCGGGACAGGGGATAATTCACCCCTCCACTTT	CASTPGTGDNSPLHF
16	-	TRBJ1-1	TRBV5-1	-	TGCGCCAGCAGCTTGGTAGGCCGAGGGGGTTACACTGAAGCTTTCTTT	CASSLVGRGGYTEAFF
13	-	TRBJ1-4	TRBV10-2	-	TGCGCCAGCGGCCGGGTCCTAAATGAAAAACTGTTTTTT	CASGRVLNEKLFF
15	TRBD2	TRBJ2-7	TRBV10-2	-	TGCGCCAGCAGTGAGCCCTCCGGGGGGAGATACGAGCAGTACTTC	CASSEPSGGRYEQYF
15	TRBD1	TRBJ2-7	TRBV5-4	once	TGTGCCAGCAGCTGGGGCCGACAGGGGGCGAGCGAGCAGTACTTC	CASSWGRQGASEQYF
14	-	TRBJ1-1	TRBV29-1	once	TGCAGCGCCCCGAACCCGTCCGCGCGGGTTGAAGCTTTCTTT	CSAPNPSARVEAFF
13	TRBD1	TRBJ1-1	TRBV6-5	once	TGTGCCAGCAGATCAGGGGGCCCCCCTGAAGCTTTCTTT	CASRSGGPPEAFF
14	-	TRBJ1-1	TRBV5-5	-	TGTGCCAGCAGCTTGTTAGGGGTCCACACTGAAGCTTTCTTT	CASSLLGVHTEAFF
15	TRBD2	TRBJ2-5	TRBV7-2	-	TGTGCCAGCAGCCCCGGGACTAGCAACCAAGAGACCCAGTACTTC	CASSPGTSNQETQYF
12	-	TRBJ1-5	TRBV3-1/TRBV3-2	-	TGTGCCAGCAGCCAAGGTCCCGGGGGTATGCATTTT	CASSQGPGGMHF